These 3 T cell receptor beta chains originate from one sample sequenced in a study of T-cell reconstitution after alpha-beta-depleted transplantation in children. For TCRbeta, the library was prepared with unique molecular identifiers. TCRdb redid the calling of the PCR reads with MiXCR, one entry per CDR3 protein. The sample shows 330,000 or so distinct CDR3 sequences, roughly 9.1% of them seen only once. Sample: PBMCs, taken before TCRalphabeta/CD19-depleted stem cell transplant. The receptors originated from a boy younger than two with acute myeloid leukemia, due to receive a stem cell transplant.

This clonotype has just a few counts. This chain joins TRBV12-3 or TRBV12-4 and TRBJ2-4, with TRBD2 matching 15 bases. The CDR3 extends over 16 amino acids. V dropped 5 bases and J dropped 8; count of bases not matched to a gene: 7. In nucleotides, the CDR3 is TGTGCCAGCAGTCCTTGGACTAGCGGGAGGGCATACATTCAGTACTTC. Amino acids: CASSPWTSGRAYIQYF.

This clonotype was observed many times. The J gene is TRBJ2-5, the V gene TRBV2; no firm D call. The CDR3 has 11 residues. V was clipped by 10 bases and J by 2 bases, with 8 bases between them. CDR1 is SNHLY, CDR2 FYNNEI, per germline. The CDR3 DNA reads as TGTGCCACCTCAGCGCAAGAGACCCAGTACTTC. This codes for CATSAQETQYF.

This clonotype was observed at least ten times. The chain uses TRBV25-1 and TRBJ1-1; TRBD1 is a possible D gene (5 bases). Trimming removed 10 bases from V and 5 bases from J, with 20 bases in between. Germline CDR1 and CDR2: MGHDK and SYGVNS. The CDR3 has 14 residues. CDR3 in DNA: TGTGCCACCTCGAGCCAGGGTTCGGGAACTGAAGCTTTCTTT. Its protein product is CATSSQGSGTEAFF.